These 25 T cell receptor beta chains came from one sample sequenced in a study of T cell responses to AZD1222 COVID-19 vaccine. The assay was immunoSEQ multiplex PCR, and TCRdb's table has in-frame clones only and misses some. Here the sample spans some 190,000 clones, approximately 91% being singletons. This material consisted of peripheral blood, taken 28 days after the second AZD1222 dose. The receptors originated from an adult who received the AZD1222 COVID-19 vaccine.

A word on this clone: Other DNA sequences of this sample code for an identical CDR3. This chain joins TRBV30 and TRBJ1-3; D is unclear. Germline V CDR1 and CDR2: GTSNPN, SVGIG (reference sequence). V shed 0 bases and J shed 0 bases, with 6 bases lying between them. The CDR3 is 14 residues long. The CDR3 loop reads CAWSVPVSGNTIYF. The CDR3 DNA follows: TGTGCCTGGAGTGTACCTGTCTCTGGAAACACCATATATTTT.

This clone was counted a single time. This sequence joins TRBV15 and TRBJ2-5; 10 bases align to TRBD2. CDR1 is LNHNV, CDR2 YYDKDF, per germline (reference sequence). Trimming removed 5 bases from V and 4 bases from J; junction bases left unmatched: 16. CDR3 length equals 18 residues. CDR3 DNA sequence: TGTGCCACCAGCTCACCTAGTACTAGCGGGACGAGGGGAGAGACCCAGTACTTC. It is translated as CATSSPSTSGTRGETQYF.

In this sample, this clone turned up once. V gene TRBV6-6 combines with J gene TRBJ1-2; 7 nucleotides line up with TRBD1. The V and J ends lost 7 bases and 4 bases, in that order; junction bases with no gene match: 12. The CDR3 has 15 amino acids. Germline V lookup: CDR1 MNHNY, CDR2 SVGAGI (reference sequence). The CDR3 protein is CASKQLGGHTYGYTF. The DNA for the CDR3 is TGTGCCAGCAAACAACTAGGGGGCCATACCTATGGCTACACCTTC.

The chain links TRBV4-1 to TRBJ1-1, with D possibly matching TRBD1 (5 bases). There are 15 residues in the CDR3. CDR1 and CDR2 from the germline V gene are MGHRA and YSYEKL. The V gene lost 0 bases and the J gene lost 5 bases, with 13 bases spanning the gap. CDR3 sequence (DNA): TGCGCCAGCAGCCAAGAACCTCGGGAGGGGACTGAAGCTTTCTTT. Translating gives CASSQEPREGTEAFF.

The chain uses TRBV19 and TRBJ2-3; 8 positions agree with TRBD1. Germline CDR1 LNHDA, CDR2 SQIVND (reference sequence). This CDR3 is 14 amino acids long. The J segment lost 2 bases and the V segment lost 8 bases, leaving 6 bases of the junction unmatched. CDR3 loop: CASSDRGFTDTQYF. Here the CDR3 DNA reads TGTGCCAGTTCCGACAGGGGATTCACAGATACGCAGTATTTT.

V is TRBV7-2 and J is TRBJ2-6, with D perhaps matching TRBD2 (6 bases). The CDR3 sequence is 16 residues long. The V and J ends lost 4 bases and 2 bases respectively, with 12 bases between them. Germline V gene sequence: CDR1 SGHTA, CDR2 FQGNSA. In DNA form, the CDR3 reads TGTGCCAGCAGCTCAGGAGGGCTGGCTGGGGCCAACGTCCTGACTTTC. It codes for CASSSGGLAGANVLTF. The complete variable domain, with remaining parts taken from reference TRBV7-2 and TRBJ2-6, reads GAGVSQSPSNKVTEKGKDVELRCDPISGHTALYWYRQSLGQGLEFLIYFQGNSAPDKSGLPSDRFSAERTGGSVSTLTIQRTQQEDSAVYLCASSSGGLAGANVLTFGAGSRLTVL.

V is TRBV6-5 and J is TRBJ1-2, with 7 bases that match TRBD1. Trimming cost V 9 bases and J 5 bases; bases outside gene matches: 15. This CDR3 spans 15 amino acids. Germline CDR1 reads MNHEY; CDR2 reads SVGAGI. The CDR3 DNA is TGTGCCAGTGCAAACCAGGGGGTTTCGTTGTATGGCTACACCTTC. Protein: CASANQGVSLYGYTF.

As DNA, the CDR3 is TGCGCCAGCAGTCAGTCCCTGGGGGGTCTCTCTGGAAACACCATATATTTT. Amino acids: CASSQSLGGLSGNTIYF. The chain links TRBV23-1 to TRBJ1-3, with D tentatively TRBD1 (5 bases). TRBV23-1 is recorded as an ORF, its role being uncertain. The CDR3 has 17 residues. Trimming left V 3 bases short and J 0 bases short, with 15 bases between.

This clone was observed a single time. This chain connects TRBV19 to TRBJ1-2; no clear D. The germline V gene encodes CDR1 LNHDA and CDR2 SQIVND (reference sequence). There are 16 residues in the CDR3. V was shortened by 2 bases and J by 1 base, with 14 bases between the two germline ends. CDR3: CASSISMERINYGYTF. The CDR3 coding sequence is TGTGCCAGTAGTATATCTATGGAAAGGATTAACTATGGCTACACCTTC.

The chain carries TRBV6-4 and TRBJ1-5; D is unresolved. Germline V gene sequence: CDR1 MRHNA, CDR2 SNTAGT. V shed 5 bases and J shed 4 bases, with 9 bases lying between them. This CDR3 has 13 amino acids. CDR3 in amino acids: CASSPKTNQPQHF. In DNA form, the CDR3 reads TGTGCCAGCAGTCCAAAGACGAATCAGCCCCAGCATTTT.

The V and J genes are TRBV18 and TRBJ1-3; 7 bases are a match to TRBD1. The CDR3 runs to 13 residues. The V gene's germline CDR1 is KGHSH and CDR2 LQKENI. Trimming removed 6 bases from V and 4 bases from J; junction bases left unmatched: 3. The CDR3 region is CASSGDSGNTIYF. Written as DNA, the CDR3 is TGTGCCAGCTCCGGGGACAGCGGAAACACCATATATTTT.

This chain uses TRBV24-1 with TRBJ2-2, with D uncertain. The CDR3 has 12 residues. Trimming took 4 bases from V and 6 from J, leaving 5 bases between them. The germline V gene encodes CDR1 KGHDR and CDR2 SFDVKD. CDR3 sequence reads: CATSDYAGELFF. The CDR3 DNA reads TGTGCCACCAGTGACTACGCCGGGGAGCTGTTTTTT.

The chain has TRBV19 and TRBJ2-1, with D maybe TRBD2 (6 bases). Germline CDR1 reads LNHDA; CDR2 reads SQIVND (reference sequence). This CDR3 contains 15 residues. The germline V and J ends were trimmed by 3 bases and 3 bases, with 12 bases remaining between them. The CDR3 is CASSIRWRDYNEQFF. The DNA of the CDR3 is TGTGCCAGTAGTATTAGGTGGAGGGACTACAATGAGCAGTTCTTC.

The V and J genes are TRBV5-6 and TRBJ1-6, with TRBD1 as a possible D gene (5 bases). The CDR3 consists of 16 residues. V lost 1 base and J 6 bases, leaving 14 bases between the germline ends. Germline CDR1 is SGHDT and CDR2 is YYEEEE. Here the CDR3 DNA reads TGTGCCAGCAGCTTGAGGGCAGGGCGCCTTAATTCACCCCTCCACTTT. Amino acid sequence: CASSLRAGRLNSPLHF.

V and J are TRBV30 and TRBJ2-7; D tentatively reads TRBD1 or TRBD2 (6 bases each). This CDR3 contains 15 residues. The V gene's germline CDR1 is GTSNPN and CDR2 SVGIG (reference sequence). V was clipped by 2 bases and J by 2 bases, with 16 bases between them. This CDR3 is CAWSQRTRGAYEQYF. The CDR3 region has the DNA TGTGCCTGGAGTCAACGAACAAGGGGGGCCTACGAGCAGTACTTC.

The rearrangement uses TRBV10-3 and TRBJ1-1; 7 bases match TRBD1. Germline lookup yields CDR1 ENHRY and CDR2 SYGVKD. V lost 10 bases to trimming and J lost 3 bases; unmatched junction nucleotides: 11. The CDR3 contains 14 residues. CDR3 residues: CASGLTGVDTEAFF. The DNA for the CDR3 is TGTGCCAGCGGACTCACAGGGGTGGACACTGAAGCTTTCTTT.

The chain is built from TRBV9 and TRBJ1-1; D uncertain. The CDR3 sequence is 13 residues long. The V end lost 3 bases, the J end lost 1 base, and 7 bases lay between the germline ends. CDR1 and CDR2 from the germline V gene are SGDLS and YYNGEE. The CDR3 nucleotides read TGTGCCAGCAGCGCCCACACGAACACTGAAGCTTTCTTT. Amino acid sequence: CASSAHTNTEAFF.

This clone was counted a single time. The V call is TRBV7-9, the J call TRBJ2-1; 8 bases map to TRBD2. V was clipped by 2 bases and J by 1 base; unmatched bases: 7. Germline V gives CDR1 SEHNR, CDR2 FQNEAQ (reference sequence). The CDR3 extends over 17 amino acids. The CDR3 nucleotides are TGTGCCAGCAGCTTACCTCGGACTAGCAATTCCTACAATGAGCAGTTCTTC. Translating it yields CASSLPRTSNSYNEQFF.

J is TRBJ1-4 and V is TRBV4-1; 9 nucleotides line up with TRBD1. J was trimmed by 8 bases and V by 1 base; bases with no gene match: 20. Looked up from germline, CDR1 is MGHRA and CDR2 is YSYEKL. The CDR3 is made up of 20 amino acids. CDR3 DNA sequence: TGCGCCAGCAGCCAAGCCCCCCTTTTGACGGGACAGGGAATAAGCGAAAAACTGTTTTTT. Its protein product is CASSQAPLLTGQGISEKLFF.

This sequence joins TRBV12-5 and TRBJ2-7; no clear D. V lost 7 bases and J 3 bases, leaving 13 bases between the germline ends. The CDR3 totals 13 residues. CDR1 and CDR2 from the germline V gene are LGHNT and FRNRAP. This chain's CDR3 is CASAPAGIYEQYF. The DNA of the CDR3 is TGTGCTAGTGCCCCGGCAGGAATCTACGAGCAGTACTTC.

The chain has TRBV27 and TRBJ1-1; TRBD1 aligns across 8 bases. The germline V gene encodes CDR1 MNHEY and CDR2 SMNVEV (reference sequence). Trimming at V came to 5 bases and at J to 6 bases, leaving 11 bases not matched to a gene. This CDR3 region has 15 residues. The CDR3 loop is CASSPWTGPRAEAFF. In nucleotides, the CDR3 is TGTGCCAGCAGTCCCTGGACAGGGCCTAGGGCTGAAGCTTTCTTT.

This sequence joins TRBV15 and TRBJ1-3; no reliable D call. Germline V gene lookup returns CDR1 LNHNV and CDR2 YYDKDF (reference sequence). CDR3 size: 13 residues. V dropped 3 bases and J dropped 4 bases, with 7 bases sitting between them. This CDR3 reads CATSRSGGNTIYF. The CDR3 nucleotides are TGTGCCACCAGCAGGTCGGGAGGAAACACCATATATTTT.

Here the CDR3 reads CSASAGTAASNQPQHF. In DNA form, the CDR3 reads TGCAGTGCTAGTGCCGGGACAGCCGCCAGCAATCAGCCCCAGCATTTT. This rearrangement joins TRBV20-1 to TRBJ1-5, with 7 bases fitting TRBD1. The V gene end was trimmed by 3 bases and the J gene end by 1 base; junction bases not matched to a gene: 9. The CDR3 runs 16 residues. Looked up from germline, CDR1 is DFQATT and CDR2 is SNEGSKA (reference sequence).

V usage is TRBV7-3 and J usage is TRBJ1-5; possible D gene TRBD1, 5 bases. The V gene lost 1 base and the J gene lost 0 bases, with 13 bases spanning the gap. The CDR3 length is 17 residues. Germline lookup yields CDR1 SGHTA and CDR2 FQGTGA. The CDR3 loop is CASSLRGHKNSNQPQHF. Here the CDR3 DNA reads TGTGCCAGCAGCTTAAGAGGACACAAAAATAGCAATCAGCCCCAGCATTTT. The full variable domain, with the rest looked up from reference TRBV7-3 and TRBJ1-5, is GAGVSQTPSNKVTEKGKYVELRCDPISGHTALYWYRQSLGQGPEFLIYFQGTGAADDSGLPNDRFFAVRPEGSVSTLKIQRTERGDSAVYLCASSLRGHKNSNQPQHFGDGTRLSIL.

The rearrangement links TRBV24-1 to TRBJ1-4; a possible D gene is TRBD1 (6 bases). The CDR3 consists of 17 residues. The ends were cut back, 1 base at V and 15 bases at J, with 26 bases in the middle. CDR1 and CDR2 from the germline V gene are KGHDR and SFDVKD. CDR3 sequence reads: CATSDFRSRGPLQRVFF. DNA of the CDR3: TGTGCCACCAGTGATTTTAGGTCCAGGGGCCCTTTGCAAAGAGTGTTTTTT.